The 4 T cell receptor beta chains given below trace back to one sample, sequenced in a study of cytomegalovirus exposure and HLA in healthy donors. Both 60 Vbeta primers and 13 Jbeta primers went into the PCR. TCRdb's table, derived via immunoSEQ multiplex PCR, lists solely in-frame clones and lacks some. The profile shows 95,000 to 150,000 clones, approximately 78% of them singletons. What was sequenced was PBMCs. Every receptor here comes from a young woman in good health and CMV-seropositive.

V gene TRBV5-4 combines with J gene TRBJ1-2, with a weak D call TRBD1 (6 bases). Germline V gene lookup returns CDR1 SGHNT and CDR2 YYREEE (reference sequence). V lost 2 bases, J lost 4 bases, and 12 bases lay in between. The CDR3 loop spans 14 amino acids. CDR3 region: CASSFQTGPYGYTF. The CDR3 DNA sequence: TGTGCCAGCAGCTTCCAAACAGGGCCCTATGGCTACACCTTC.

The chain has TRBV10-3 and TRBJ1-2; tentatively, D is TRBD1 (6 bases). This CDR3 is built from 13 residues. V gave up 2 bases and J gave up 5 bases, with 9 bases separating them. CDR1 is ENHRY, CDR2 SYGVKD, per germline. CDR3 sequence (DNA): TGTGCCATCAGTGAGACCGGACAGTATGGCTACACCTTC. Its protein is CAISETGQYGYTF.

Turning to this clone: At one boundary the junction diverges from the germline segment, which might be a read error. In DNA form, the CDR3 reads TGTGCCAGCAGTTACCGGGCGGGGAGTATGAAGACTGAAGCTTTCTTT. As protein: CASSYRAGSMKTEAFF. The V call is TRBV6-5, the J call TRBJ1-1; no reliable D call. Germline lookup yields CDR1 MNHEY and CDR2 SVGAGI. This CDR3 comprises 16 residues.

The chain uses TRBV27 and TRBJ2-7, with TRBD1 matching 8 bases. The germline CDR1 and CDR2 sequences are MNHEY and SMNVEV (reference sequence). V was pared by 3 bases and J by 2 bases, with 3 bases of the junction left unmatched. The CDR3 runs to 14 residues. In nucleotides, the CDR3 is TGTGCCAGCAGTTTTGGGACAGGTACCTACGAGCAGTACTTC. Translated, it gives CASSFGTGTYEQYF.